Listed below are T cell receptor beta chains from one sample, sequenced in a study of T cells in Graves' hyperthyroidism and ophthalmopathy. TCRdb analysed the multiplex PCR reads with MiXCR anew, one entry per CDR3 protein. The data contain approximately 200,000 distinct CDR3 sequences, about 17% of them singletons. The specimen sequenced was blood. The receptors originated from a man aged 35-49 years with Graves' hyperthyroidism. Each CDR3 is given with its conserved first and last residue. The D gene is left open where the match is weak. Size values are once, few and many counts, or a class for expanded clones, and some rows have none.

clone_size	v_call	j_call	d_call	cdr3_aa	cdr3_nt
many	TRBV9	TRBJ1-2	TRBD1	CASSETQGDDGYTF	TGTGCCAGCAGCGAGACCCAGGGGGATGATGGCTACACCTTC
many	TRBV7-9	TRBJ1-1	NA	CASSRTANTEAFF	TGTGCCAGCAGCCGGACAGCGAACACTGAAGCTTTCTTT
many	TRBV9	TRBJ2-1	NA	CASSVASSHYNEQFF	TGTGCCAGCAGCGTAGCTTCTTCCCACTACAATGAGCAGTTCTTC
many	TRBV11-3	TRBJ1-1	NA	CASSVQWNTEAFF	TGTGCCAGCAGCGTACAGTGGAACACTGAAGCTTTCTTT
many	TRBV5-1	TRBJ2-2	TRBD1	CASSFTTGANTGELFF	TGCGCCAGCAGCTTCACGACAGGGGCGAACACCGGGGAGCTGTTTTTT
many	TRBV20-1	TRBJ2-7	NA	CSARRPPGEQYF	TGCAGTGCTAGAAGACCGCCGGGCGAGCAGTACTTC
many	TRBV3-1	TRBJ2-7	NA	CASSPSRAYEQYF	TGTGCCAGCAGCCCATCGAGGGCCTACGAGCAGTACTTC
once	TRBV11-2	TRBJ2-3	NA	CASSAIQGRADTQYF	TGTGCCAGCAGCGCCATACAGGGTAGGGCAGATACGCAGTATTTT
many	TRBV5-1	TRBJ2-1	NA	CASSLGGFTNNEQFF	TGCGCCAGCAGCTTGGGCGGGTTTACTAACAATGAGCAGTTCTTC
NA	TRBV4-3	TRBJ2-3	TRBD1	CASSQGTGGVIDTQYF	TGCGCCAGCAGCCAGGGGACAGGGGGGGTCATAGATACGCAGTATTTT
NA	TRBV6-1	TRBJ1-1	NA	CASSGVGRLNTETFF	TGTGCCAGCAGCGGCGTTGGGCGCTTGAACACTGAAACTTTCTTT
many	TRBV7-7	TRBJ2-1	TRBD1	CASSTGTGEQFF	TGTGCTAGCAGTACCGGGACAGGTGAGCAGTTCTTC
few	TRBV5-4	TRBJ2-7	NA	CASSLAFSSYEQYF	TGTGCCAGCAGCTTGGCCTTTAGTTCCTACGAGCAGTACTTC
few	TRBV19	TRBJ2-2	NA	CASSIDSPPATGELFF	TGTGCCAGTAGTATAGATAGCCCCCCAGCCACGGGGGAGCTGTTTTTT
many	TRBV24-1	TRBJ1-2	NA	CATSAPPGGYTF	TGTGCCACCAGTGCTCCTCCCGGTGGCTACACCTTC
many	TRBV5-5	TRBJ2-3	NA	CASSVGTGRSDTQYF	TGTGCCAGCAGCGTTGGGACGGGGAGGTCAGATACGCAGTATTTT
many	TRBV10-3	TRBJ2-1	TRBD2	CAISDYGTSDPNEQFF	TGTGCCATCAGTGATTATGGGACTAGCGACCCCAATGAGCAGTTCTTC
many	TRBV30	TRBJ2-3	TRBD2	CAWKAGNTDTQYF	TGTGCCTGGAAAGCGGGGAACACAGATACGCAGTATTTT
few	TRBV5-6	TRBJ2-7	NA	CASSSSWDEQYF	TGTGCCAGCAGCTCCTCCTGGGACGAGCAGTACTTC
many	TRBV18	TRBJ1-5	NA	CASSSRDGSLRPQHF	TGTGCCAGCTCATCCCGGGACGGGAGCCTCCGGCCCCAGCATTTT